The 25 T cell receptor beta chains given below trace back to one sample, sequenced in a study of regulatory T cells in long-lasting Graves disease. The TCR beta library used iRepertoire HTBI primers with Arm-PCR amplification of CDR3. TCRdb itself ran the multiplex PCR reads through MiXCR, one entry per CDR3 protein. The sample shows about 370,000 distinct CDR3 sequences, 15% of them seen only once. Time point given: newly diagnosed GD, antithyroid drugs for less than 3 months. RNA from PBMCs was the source of the TCR library. Material: peripheral blood mononuclear cells (PBMCs), obtained at new diagnosis, from a patient treated with antithyroid drugs. The receptors here all came from a female donor with Graves disease.

This clonotype was recorded many times. The chain has TRBV2 and TRBJ1-6; no firm D call. CDR1 and CDR2 from the germline V gene are SNHLY and FYNNEI. This CDR3 is 13 amino acids long. Trimming cost V 7 bases and J 7 bases, with 11 bases left between them. In DNA form, the CDR3 reads TGTGCCAGCAACCGGGTCCTGAATTCACCCCTCCACTTT. It specifies CASNRVLNSPLHF.

This clonotype was counted many times. CDR3 loop: CASSLRGQMYRSHTGELFF. The CDR3 nucleotides are TGTGCCAGCAGCTTAAGGGGCCAAATGTATCGGTCGCACACCGGGGAGCTGTTTTTT. This chain joins TRBV11-2 and TRBJ2-2, with a tentative D call TRBD1 (5 bases). Germline V gene sequence: CDR1 SGHAT, CDR2 FQNNGV. Between the trimmed V and J ends, which lost 2 bases and 3 bases, there was a span of 22 bases. The CDR3 runs 19 residues.

A remark on this clonotype: A much bigger clone sits one base away, suggesting this may be a read error. V is TRBV11-2 and J is TRBJ1-1; D is perhaps TRBD1 (5 bases). CDR1 SGHAT and CDR2 FQNNGV come from the germline V gene. The CDR3 has 13 residues. V was shortened by 6 bases and J by 4 bases, with 12 bases between the two germline ends. CDR3 residues: CASRGGGSTEAFF. The CDR3, as DNA: TGTGCCAGCAGGGGGGGGGGGAGCACTGAAGCTTTCTTT.

This clonotype was seen repeatedly, ten times or more. The chain's CDR3 is CASSESEGKAGYNEQFF. CDR3 sequence (DNA): TGCGCCAGCAGTGAGTCCGAAGGGAAGGCAGGCTACAATGAGCAGTTCTTC. This chain connects TRBV10-2 to TRBJ2-1; D uncertain. Germline V gives CDR1 WSHSY, CDR2 SAAADI. Trimming pared 0 bases from V and 3 bases from J, leaving 15 bases between. The CDR3 length is 17 residues.

The genes are TRBV7-2 and TRBJ2-7; 13 bases fit TRBD2. The CDR3 loop spans 12 amino acids. Trimming took 8 bases from V and 6 from J; bases not matched to a gene: 1. Per the germline V gene, CDR1 is SGHTA and CDR2 is FQGNSA. CDR3 region: CASRTSGGEQYF. The CDR3 DNA reads TGTGCCAGCCGGACTAGCGGGGGCGAGCAGTACTTC.

The chain has TRBV28 and TRBJ1-4; weak D call: TRBD1 (5 bases). The ends were cut back, 3 bases at V and 8 bases at J, with 22 bases in the middle. The CDR3 consists of 17 residues. Germline CDR1 MDHEN, CDR2 SYDVKM. The CDR3, as DNA: TGTGCCAGCAGTTTCCTCCTGGGGGACTATCTACCCGAAAAACTGTTTTTT. Its translation is CASSFLLGDYLPEKLFF.

This clonotype showed up many times. The chain couples TRBV10-3 to TRBJ2-3; 9 bases are shared with TRBD2. The CDR3 is 17 residues long. Trimming cost V 0 bases and J 0 bases; bases outside gene matches: 4. Germline CDR1 is ENHRY and CDR2 is SYGVKD. The DNA for the CDR3 is TGTGCCATCAGTGAGTCACTAGCGGGCTTGAGCACAGATACGCAGTATTTT. This codes for CAISESLAGLSTDTQYF.

This clonotype was observed many times. The chain combines TRBV15 with TRBJ2-1; the match to TRBD2 covers 14 bases. Germline V CDR1 and CDR2: LNHNV, YYDKDF (reference sequence). The CDR3 loop spans 15 amino acids. J lost 8 bases, V lost 8 bases, and 8 bases had no gene match. The CDR3 DNA reads as TGTGCCACCGGACCTGGACTAGCGGGAGGCGATGAGCAGTTCTTC. Amino acids: CATGPGLAGGDEQFF.

This clonotype showed up many times. The rearrangement uses TRBV5-1 and TRBJ2-3; TRBD2 agrees at 14 bases. In germline, CDR1 is SGHRS, CDR2 YFSETQ. Trimming took 4 bases from V and 7 from J; bases not matched to a gene: 14. The CDR3 has 18 residues. The CDR3 DNA sequence: TGCGCCAGCAGCAGAGACCCGGGACTAGCGGGAGATGGGTATACGCAGTATTTT. Amino acids: CASSRDPGLAGDGYTQYF.

The chain uses TRBV6-2 or TRBV6-3 and TRBJ2-2; D is ambiguous. The CDR3 is made up of 17 amino acids. V gave up 2 bases and J gave up 3 bases, with 16 bases separating them. In germline, CDR1 is MNHEY, CDR2 SVGEGT. CDR3 amino acids: CASSYLVPGSYTGELFF. The CDR3 nucleotides read TGTGCCAGCAGTTACCTGGTGCCGGGTTCCTACACCGGGGAGCTGTTTTTT.

This chain connects TRBV10-3 to TRBJ1-1; TRBD1 matches 7 bases. The CDR3 has 15 residues. The V segment lost 0 bases and the J segment 2 bases; nucleotides outside the gene matches: 3. Germline CDR1 and CDR2: ENHRY and SYGVKD. In DNA, the CDR3 is TGTGCCATCAGTGAGTCCGCAGGGGGAAACACTGAAGCTTTCTTT. This sequence encodes CAISESAGGNTEAFF.

Many counts were recorded for this clonotype. The chain combines TRBV7-9 with TRBJ2-3; D call uncertain. The CDR3 is 15 residues long. Germline V gives CDR1 SEHNR, CDR2 FQNEAQ (reference sequence). Trimming left V 4 bases short and J 0 bases short, with 11 bases between. The CDR3 reads CASSSPGESTDTQYF. Written as DNA, the CDR3 is TGTGCCAGCAGCTCCCCTGGGGAAAGCACAGATACGCAGTATTTT.

This clonotype was detected many times. The chain uses TRBV2 and TRBJ1-2; no clear D. V gave up 8 bases and J gave up 4 bases, with 17 bases separating them. Germline CDR1 SNHLY, CDR2 FYNNEI. CDR3 size: 14 residues. CDR3 sequence: CASATTGQGYGYTF. CDR3 DNA: TGTGCCAGCGCAACCACGGGCCAAGGCTATGGCTACACCTTC. Using reference TRBV2 and TRBJ1-2 for the parts outside the CDR3, the full variable domain is EPEVTQTPSHQVTQMGQEVILRCVPISNHLYFYWYRQILGQKVEFLVSFYNNEISEKSEIFDDQFSVERPDGSNFTLKIRSTKLEDSAMYFCASATTGQGYGYTFGSGTRLTVV.

In this sample, this clonotype turned up many times. This rearrangement joins TRBV15 to TRBJ2-3, with D perhaps matching TRBD2 (5 bases). The CDR3 spans 15 residues. Germline lookup yields CDR1 LNHNV and CDR2 YYDKDF (reference sequence). The V end lost 0 bases, the J end lost 5 bases, and 12 bases lay between the germline ends. The CDR3 region has the DNA TGTGCCACCAGCAGAGAAGCGGAGGTGGGAGATACGCAGTATTTT. Protein sequence: CATSREAEVGDTQYF.

At least ten counts were recorded for this clonotype. V gene TRBV27 combines with J gene TRBJ1-5; D is ambiguous. The germline gives CDR1 MNHEY, CDR2 SMNVEV (reference sequence). This CDR3 spans 14 amino acids. V dropped 5 bases and J dropped 2 bases, with 10 bases sitting between them. DNA for the CDR3: TGTGCCAGCAGTGTAGGTTTTGGCAATCAGCCCCAGCATTTT. This translates into CASSVGFGNQPQHF.

This clonotype appeared many times. The chain links TRBV5-1 to TRBJ1-1; 7 positions match TRBD1. This CDR3 is built from 15 residues. Looked up from germline, CDR1 is SGHRS and CDR2 is YFSETQ. The V and J ends lost 4 bases and 9 bases, in that order; junction bases with no gene match: 15. This chain's CDR3 is CASSPGGEEVRKAFF. DNA of the CDR3: TGCGCCAGCAGCCCAGGGGGGGAGGAGGTCCGGAAAGCTTTCTTT.

Only one count was recorded for this clonotype. The chain has TRBV7-2 and TRBJ2-5; possibly TRBD2 for D (6 bases). Trimming took off 4 bases at V and 5 bases at J, with 20 bases between the two ends. CDR1 and CDR2 (germline): SGHTA, FQGNSA. This CDR3 has 16 amino acids. The CDR3 nucleotides read TGTGCCAGCAGCTCAAAGCGCCTAGCGTATGTCGAGACCCAGTACTTC. It codes for CASSSKRLAYVETQYF.

The chain joins TRBV20-1 to TRBJ2-1; D is perhaps TRBD1 or TRBD2 (5 bases each). Germline V CDR1 and CDR2: DFQATT, SNEGSKA (reference sequence). The CDR3 length is 18 residues. Trimming pared 3 bases from V and 2 bases from J, leaving 23 bases between. The CDR3 DNA reads as TGCAGTGCTAGGAAGGGGCCGCGACTTACGGGGACCTACAATGAGCAGTTCTTC. This encodes CSARKGPRLTGTYNEQFF.

This clonotype turned up a few times. The chain uses TRBV7-2 and TRBJ2-3, with 13 nucleotides matching TRBD2. The closer fit of TRBJ2-5 to the DNA end suggests the J call may be wrong. This CDR3 is built from 16 residues. CDR1 is SGHTA, CDR2 FQGNSA, per germline. CDR3 in DNA: TGTGCCAGCAGCTTAGTAAGCACTAGCGGGAGGGCTAACCAGTACTTC. This gives the protein CASSLVSTSGRANQYF.

This clonotype has more than one count but fewer than ten. The genes are TRBV4-1 and TRBJ1-1; TRBD1 agrees at 11 bases. J lost 1 base, V lost 0 bases, and 1 base had no gene match. This CDR3 has 16 residues. Germline CDR1 reads MGHRA; CDR2 reads YSYEKL. The CDR3 DNA is TGCGCCAGCAGCCAAGAGGGGACAGGGGGGAACACTGAAGCTTTCTTT. This encodes CASSQEGTGGNTEAFF.

On this clonotype itself: A far larger clone is just one base off, so this is likely a read error. This chain connects TRBV6-1 to TRBJ1-2, with 7 bases identical to TRBD1. This CDR3 is built from 14 residues. Trimming at V came to 7 bases and at J to 5 bases, leaving 10 bases not matched to a gene. CDR1 MNHNS and CDR2 SASEGT come from the germline V gene. As DNA, the CDR3 is TGTGCCAGCAACCCCGACAGGGACCGTTATGGCTACACCTTC. Residues: CASNPDRDRYGYTF.

This clonotype was counted ten times or more. The chain has TRBV2 and TRBJ2-3; 7 positions agree with TRBD1. V gave up 1 base and J gave up 0 bases; unmatched junction bases: 4. This CDR3 spans 16 amino acids. The germline V gene has CDR1 SNHLY and CDR2 FYNNEI. The CDR3 DNA reads TGTGCCAGCAGTGAAGAGGGGGCGGTTAGCACAGATACGCAGTATTTT. Amino acid sequence: CASSEEGAVSTDTQYF.

This clonotype was counted at least ten times. This rearrangement joins TRBV19 to TRBJ1-1; D gene ambiguous. Germline values: CDR1 LNHDA, CDR2 SQIVND (reference sequence). Trimming cost V 3 bases and J 11 bases, with 16 bases left between them. The CDR3 contains 13 residues. The CDR3 DNA sequence: TGTGCCAGTAGTATTGGCCTACCCAGGACGGCTTTCTTT. This gives the protein CASSIGLPRTAFF. Complete variable domain (other parts from reference TRBV19 and TRBJ1-1): DGGITQSPKYLFRKEGQNVTLSCEQNLNHDAMYWYRQDPGQGLRLIYYSQIVNDFQKGDIAEGYSVSREKKESFPLTVTSAQKNPTAFYLCASSIGLPRTAFFGQGTRLTVV.

This clonotype has at least ten counts. This rearrangement joins TRBV20-1 to TRBJ1-1; maybe TRBD1 (6 bases). Germline CDR1 reads DFQATT; CDR2 reads SNEGSKA (reference sequence). This CDR3 region has 12 residues. DNA of the CDR3: TGCAGGAAAGTAAGGGGGGACACTGAAGCTTTCTTT. Protein sequence: CRKVRGDTEAFF.

A few counts support this clonotype. The chain couples TRBV5-1 to TRBJ2-1; D is undetermined. Germline V gene data show CDR1 as SGHRS and CDR2 as YFSETQ. The CDR3 totals 13 residues. The V and J ends lost 0 bases and 6 bases respectively, with 7 bases between them. CDR3 protein: CASSLDRRNEQFF. The CDR3 DNA reads TGCGCCAGCAGCTTGGACCGGCGCAATGAGCAGTTCTTC.